What follows are 24 T cell receptor beta chains derived from one specimen sequenced in a study of T cell responses to AZD1222 COVID-19 vaccine. Assay: immunoSEQ multiplex PCR; the TCRdb copy retains only in-frame clones and omits some. The top ten clones hold 2% to 2.5% of a sample with under 130,000 clones, about 85% of them seen once. Sequencing was performed on peripheral blood, taken 28 days after the second AZD1222 dose. The source of these receptors is an adult who received the AZD1222 COVID-19 vaccine.

V gene TRBV2 combines with J gene TRBJ2-5; either TRBD1 or TRBD2 may fit D (5 bases each). The germline V and J ends were trimmed by 10 bases and 5 bases, with 20 bases remaining between them. CDR3 size: 14 residues. Germline loops: CDR1 SNHLY, CDR2 FYNNEI. CDR3 sequence: CAIKERGPTETQYF. The DNA of the CDR3 is TGTGCCATTAAGGAGAGGGGCCCGACGGAGACCCAGTACTTC.

The rearrangement links TRBV4-1 to TRBJ2-7, with D tentatively TRBD1 (6 bases). The germline V gene has CDR1 MGHRA and CDR2 YSYEKL. Trimming took 5 bases from V and 3 from J, leaving 17 bases between them. The CDR3 loop spans 15 amino acids. The CDR3 nucleotides are TGCGCCAGCAGCTACGCGGCACAGGGCATCTACGAGCAGTACTTC. Translation: CASSYAAQGIYEQYF.

The chain combines TRBV19 with TRBJ2-1; 8 bases agree with TRBD2. After removal of 5 bases from V and 7 bases from J, the junction contained 7 bases not matched to a gene. The CDR3 runs to 14 residues. Germline assignment: CDR1 LNHDA and CDR2 SQIVND (reference sequence). CDR3 residues: CASSQSGGPNEQFF. As DNA, the CDR3 is TGTGCCAGTAGTCAGTCGGGAGGGCCAAATGAGCAGTTCTTC. Using reference TRBV19 and TRBJ2-1 for the parts outside the CDR3, the full variable domain is DGGITQSPKYLFRKEGQNVTLSCEQNLNHDAMYWYRQDPGQGLRLIYYSQIVNDFQKGDIAEGYSVSREKKESFPLTVTSAQKNPTAFYLCASSQSGGPNEQFFGPGTRLTVL.

This chain connects TRBV27 to TRBJ1-3; no definite D call. CDR3 length: 13 amino acids. The V gene's germline CDR1 is MNHEY and CDR2 SMNVEV (reference sequence). Between the trimmed V and J ends, which lost 4 bases and 7 bases, there was a span of 11 bases. The CDR3 nucleotides read TGTGCCAGCAGTTCGCTGTCTCGGAACACCATATATTTT. Amino acids: CASSSLSRNTIYF.

This chain links TRBV18 with TRBJ1-1; D gene ambiguous. V lost 6 bases and J lost 2, with 10 bases in between. Germline V lookup: CDR1 KGHSH, CDR2 LQKENI. The CDR3 consists of 13 residues. CDR3 sequence (DNA): TGTGCCAGCTCTCGAGACCATAACACTGAAGCTTTCTTT. Protein: CASSRDHNTEAFF.

V is TRBV18 and J is TRBJ2-3, with 7 nucleotides matching TRBD1. The germline V gene encodes CDR1 KGHSH and CDR2 LQKENI. The CDR3 totals 14 residues. J gave up 2 bases and V 4 bases, and 3 bases lay outside the gene matches. The CDR3 region is CASSRDRYTDTQYF. DNA for the CDR3: TGTGCCAGCTCACGGGACAGATACACAGATACGCAGTATTTT.

The chain joins TRBV25-1 to TRBJ1-1, with 10 bases identical to TRBD1. The germline V gene encodes CDR1 MGHDK and CDR2 SYGVNS. Unmatched junction bases numbered 2, after V lost 4 bases and J lost 6 bases. The CDR3 covers 13 residues. The CDR3 bases are TGTGCCAGCAGTGCTGGGACAGGGGCTGAAGCTTTCTTT. It is translated as CASSAGTGAEAFF.

The rearrangement joins TRBV9 to TRBJ2-3; perhaps TRBD2 as D (6 bases). CDR3 length equals 19 residues. CDR1 is SGDLS, CDR2 YYNGEE, per germline. Deletions cut 0 bases from V and 0 bases from J, with 20 bases between. In DNA, the CDR3 is TGTGCCAGCAGCGTAGGGATGGGCGGGGAGTACGGAAGCACAGATACGCAGTATTTT. It is translated as CASSVGMGGEYGSTDTQYF.

V and J are TRBV3-1 (or the pseudogene TRBV3-2) and TRBJ2-3, with TRBD2 matching 7 bases. This CDR3 comprises 16 residues. Trimming cost V 2 bases and J 6 bases; bases outside gene matches: 11. The V gene's germline CDR1 is LGHDT and CDR2 YNNKEL (reference sequence). CDR3 sequence reads: CASSQRGERERDTQYF. The DNA of the CDR3 is TGTGCCAGCAGCCAACGGGGGGAGAGGGAGAGGGATACGCAGTATTTT.

This chain uses TRBV23-1 with TRBJ1-5; D is ambiguous. TRBV23-1 is annotated as an ORF whose role is uncertain. Trimming left V 5 bases short and J 4 bases short, with 21 bases between. The CDR3 consists of 17 residues. In nucleotides, the CDR3 is TGCGCCAGCAGTGCCCCCGTCGGGCAGCGGATAAATCAGCCCCAGCATTTT. Translation gives CASSAPVGQRINQPQHF.

The CDR3 region has the DNA TGTGCCAGCAGCCTAGGGGGACCTAGGGGCGGAGAGACCCAGTACTTC. Its translation: CASSLGGPRGGETQYF. V usage is TRBV9 and J usage is TRBJ2-5, with D tentatively TRBD1 (6 bases). The V end lost 4 bases, the J end lost 4 bases, and 20 bases lay between the germline ends. Germline-derived CDR1 and CDR2 are SGDLS and YYNGEE. This CDR3 has 16 residues. The whole variable domain, filled in from reference TRBV9 and TRBJ2-5, reads DSGVTQTPKHLITATGQRVTLRCSPRSGDLSVYWYQQSLDQGLQFLIQYYNGEERAKGNILERFSAQQFPDLHSELNLSSLELGDSALYFCASSLGGPRGGETQYFGPGTRLLVL.

This chain joins TRBV30 and TRBJ2-1; D gene ambiguous. Between the trimmed V and J ends, which lost 0 bases and 6 bases, there was a span of 3 bases. Per the germline V gene, CDR1 is GTSNPN and CDR2 is SVGIG (reference sequence). This CDR3 contains 11 residues. CDR3 sequence (DNA): TGTGCCTGGAGTGTCGGCAATGAGCAGTTCTTC. Translating gives CAWSVGNEQFF.

This chain uses TRBV6-5 with TRBJ1-5; D may be TRBD1 (5 bases). The germline V gene encodes CDR1 MNHEY and CDR2 SVGAGI. This CDR3 comprises 15 residues. V lost 6 bases to trimming and J lost 3 bases, with 15 bases between them. The CDR3 loop is CASRIERGYNQPQHF. CDR3 DNA: TGTGCCAGCAGGATAGAGCGGGGCTACAATCAGCCCCAGCATTTT.

This rearrangement joins TRBV9 to TRBJ2-1, with a possible D match to TRBD1 (6 bases). The CDR3 is 17 amino acids. Germline values: CDR1 SGDLS, CDR2 YYNGEE. V was pared by 0 bases and J by 4 bases, with 17 bases between. This CDR3 is CASSVGLGAGPYNEQFF. The CDR3 nucleotides are TGTGCCAGCAGCGTAGGGTTGGGGGCAGGGCCGTACAATGAGCAGTTCTTC. The variable domain in full, completed from reference TRBV9 and TRBJ2-1, reads DSGVTQTPKHLITATGQRVTLRCSPRSGDLSVYWYQQSLDQGLQFLIQYYNGEERAKGNILERFSAQQFPDLHSELNLSSLELGDSALYFCASSVGLGAGPYNEQFFGPGTRLTVL.

The rearrangement uses TRBV14 and TRBJ1-1, with a weak D call TRBD1 (6 bases). The CDR3 runs 14 residues. Trimming took 6 bases from V and 10 from J, leaving 21 bases between them. The germline CDR1 and CDR2 sequences are SGHDN and FVKESK. CDR3 sequence: CASRLTGTPVGAFF. The CDR3 nucleotides read TGTGCCAGCAGACTAACAGGGACCCCGGTCGGAGCTTTCTTT.

The chain couples TRBV4-2 to TRBJ2-1; D remains ambiguous. Germline loops: CDR1 LGHNA, CDR2 YNFKEQ. This CDR3 has 17 residues. Trimming stripped 0 bases from V and 4 bases from J, with 16 bases between. The CDR3 region is CASSQDVESTFYNEQFF. As DNA, the CDR3 is TGTGCCAGCAGCCAAGATGTTGAGAGTACTTTTTACAATGAGCAGTTCTTC.

The rearrangement joins TRBV5-1 to TRBJ2-3; D is ambiguous. The length of the CDR3 is 15 residues. The V gene lost 0 bases and the J gene lost 4 bases, with 12 bases spanning the gap. Germline V gene lookup returns CDR1 SGHRS and CDR2 YFSETQ. The CDR3 loop reads CASSLAGRQADTQYF. The CDR3 bases are TGCGCCAGCAGCTTGGCTGGTAGGCAGGCAGATACGCAGTATTTT.

This sequence joins TRBV5-5 and TRBJ1-2, with TRBD1 matching over 10 bases. This CDR3 contains 15 residues. The V gene's germline CDR1 is SGHKS and CDR2 YYEKEE (reference sequence). J was trimmed by 5 bases and V by 1 base; bases with no gene match: 5. CDR3 region: CASSLSAGQGYGYTF. The CDR3 DNA sequence: TGTGCCAGCAGCTTGTCCGCGGGACAGGGGTATGGCTACACCTTC.

This rearrangement joins TRBV5-5 to TRBJ1-2; D is uncertain. CDR3 length: 13 residues. CDR1 is SGHKS, CDR2 YYEKEE, per germline (reference sequence). Between the trimmed V and J ends, which lost 1 base and 0 bases, there was a span of 4 bases. CDR3 sequence: CASSLNPNYGYTF. DNA of the CDR3: TGTGCCAGCAGCTTGAATCCTAACTATGGCTACACCTTC.

The V gene is TRBV27, the J gene TRBJ2-2; 12 positions agree with TRBD2. After removal of 4 bases from V and 4 bases from J, the junction contained 10 bases not matched to a gene. Looked up from germline, CDR1 is MNHEY and CDR2 is SMNVEV (reference sequence). This CDR3 contains 18 residues. The CDR3 region is CASSSRLAGVRGTGELFF. CDR3 DNA sequence: TGTGCCAGCAGTTCAAGACTAGCGGGAGTAAGAGGCACCGGGGAGCTGTTTTTT.

This clone was picked up one time. CDR3 region: CASRGTSSGAGYTF. CDR3 nucleotide sequence: TGTGCCAGCAGAGGGACCTCCTCGGGAGCGGGCTACACCTTC. The chain combines TRBV2 with TRBJ1-2; tentatively, D is TRBD1 (5 bases). CDR3 length: 14 residues. The V and J ends lost 6 bases and 8 bases respectively, with 19 bases between them. CDR1 and CDR2 from the germline V gene are SNHLY and FYNNEI. The variable domain in full, with the rest retrieved from reference TRBV2 and TRBJ1-2, is EPEVTQTPSHQVTQMGQEVILRCVPISNHLYFYWYRQILGQKVEFLVSFYNNEISEKSEIFDDQFSVERPDGSNFTLKIRSTKLEDSAMYFCASRGTSSGAGYTFGSGTRLTVV.

This chain joins TRBV6-5 and TRBJ1-5, with 11 bases that match TRBD1. With V trimmed by 6 bases and J by 7 bases, 8 bases remained unmatched. The CDR3 spans 15 residues. Germline V gives CDR1 MNHEY, CDR2 SVGAGI. CDR3 nucleotides: TGTGCCAGCAGCCTGGACAGGGGGCGAAGCCAGCCCCAGCATTTT. It codes for CASSLDRGRSQPQHF.

The chain couples TRBV25-1 to TRBJ2-1; 12 bases are a match to TRBD2. Unmatched junction bases numbered 4, after V lost 6 bases and J lost 4 bases. The CDR3 is 15 residues long. Per the germline V gene, CDR1 is MGHDK and CDR2 is SYGVNS. For the CDR3, the DNA is TGTGCCAGCAGGGTAGGACTAGCGGGATACAATGAGCAGTTCTTC. It is translated as CASRVGLAGYNEQFF.

The chain joins TRBV6-1 to TRBJ2-5; 10 nucleotides align to TRBD2. Germline V gives CDR1 MNHNS, CDR2 SASEGT. The CDR3 runs to 15 residues. The ends lost 2 bases at V and 0 bases at J; junction bases unmatched: 0. CDR3 loop: CASSELAGDQETQYF. The CDR3 bases are TGTGCCAGCAGTGAACTAGCGGGAGACCAAGAGACCCAGTACTTC.